Each of the 10 T cell receptor beta chains below was sequenced from the same sample in a study of cytomegalovirus exposure and HLA in healthy donors. The assay was immunoSEQ multiplex PCR, and TCRdb's table has in-frame clones only and misses some. There are a few hundred thousand clones in the sample; approximately 80% occur only once, and 11% to 15% lies in the top ten. What was sequenced was PBMCs. These TCRs come from a woman in her 30s in good health and CMV-seropositive.

This chain links TRBV27 with TRBJ2-7; D is uncertain. The CDR3 has 16 amino acids. The V gene's germline CDR1 is MNHEY and CDR2 SMNVEV (reference sequence). The V gene lost 0 bases and the J gene lost 0 bases, with 12 bases spanning the gap. The CDR3 sequence is CASSLSGKLSSYEQYF. The CDR3 coding sequence is TGTGCCAGCAGTTTATCGGGCAAACTTAGCTCCTACGAGCAGTACTTC.

The rearrangement joins TRBV5-1 to TRBJ1-4; possibly TRBD1 for D (6 bases). V was shortened by 5 bases and J by 6 bases, with 14 bases between the two germline ends. CDR3 length: 14 residues. Germline V gene sequence: CDR1 SGHRS, CDR2 YFSETQ. CDR3 region: CASSFAGADEKLFF. Written as DNA, the CDR3 is TGCGCCAGCAGTTTCGCGGGGGCAGATGAAAAACTGTTTTTT.

This rearrangement joins TRBV6-5 to TRBJ1-1; D not certain. The germline CDR1 and CDR2 sequences are MNHEY and SVGAGI. V lost 0 bases and J lost 4, with 9 bases in between. CDR3 size: 14 residues. Here the CDR3 DNA reads TGTGCCAGCAGTTACTCGATCGTTACCACTGAAGCTTTCTTT. This encodes CASSYSIVTTEAFF.

This chain connects TRBV6-1 to TRBJ2-7; tentatively, D is TRBD2 (6 bases). Germline V gene data show CDR1 as MNHNS and CDR2 as SASEGT. The ends were cut back, 8 bases at V and 4 bases at J, with 12 bases in the middle. The CDR3 totals 12 residues. The CDR3 loop reads CASGRRAYEQYF. The CDR3 DNA is TGTGCCAGCGGGAGGAGGGCGTACGAGCAGTACTTC.

This clone showed up just a few times. The V gene is TRBV6-4, the J gene TRBJ2-2, with D maybe TRBD1 (6 bases). Germline V CDR1 and CDR2: MRHNA, SNTAGT. The CDR3 covers 15 residues. The V end was cut by 5 bases, the J end by 1 base, with 11 bases between. The CDR3 spells CASSPATGNTGELFF. The CDR3 DNA reads as TGTGCCAGCAGTCCCGCGACAGGGAACACCGGGGAGCTGTTTTTT.

The rearrangement uses TRBV21-1 and TRBJ2-7; the table assigns TRBD2, which was not confirmed against the DNA. TRBV21-1 is listed as a pseudogene. The CDR3 runs 15 residues. CDR3: CASSKRGRRAYEQYF. The CDR3, as DNA: TGTGCCAGCAGCAAACGTGGCAGGAGGGCCTACGAGCAGTACTTC.

V is TRBV10-3 and J is TRBJ1-1, with a weak D call TRBD1 (6 bases). The CDR3 is 13 amino acids. Germline V gene lookup returns CDR1 ENHRY and CDR2 SYGVKD. The V end was cut by 4 bases, the J end by 7 bases, with 13 bases between. CDR3 in amino acids: CAISAQGSIEAFF. DNA of the CDR3: TGTGCCATCAGTGCGCAGGGGTCCATTGAAGCTTTCTTT.

The chain couples TRBV7-9 to TRBJ2-7, with a weak D call TRBD1 (6 bases). The CDR3 is 14 residues long. The V gene lost 6 bases and the J gene lost 3 bases, with 15 bases spanning the gap. Germline-derived CDR1 and CDR2 are SEHNR and FQNEAQ (reference sequence). CDR3 amino acids: CASSLRGKDYEQYF. The CDR3 DNA follows: TGTGCCAGCAGTCTCAGGGGTAAGGACTACGAGCAGTACTTC.

This clone was seen a single time. The chain employs TRBV25-1 and TRBJ2-3; D not certain. The CDR3 spans 11 residues. Germline V gene sequence: CDR1 MGHDK, CDR2 SYGVNS. V was cut by 4 bases and J by 8 bases, with 7 bases left in between. The CDR3 nucleotides are TGTGCCAGCAGTGGGATTGTTACGCAGTATTTT. The encoded protein is CASSGIVTQYF.

This clone was picked up one time. V usage is TRBV5-1 and J usage is TRBJ2-5; D is ambiguous. The V end lost 1 base, the J end lost 1 base, and 2 bases lay between the germline ends. The length of the CDR3 is 12 residues. Germline V CDR1 and CDR2: SGHRS, YFSETQ. The chain's CDR3 is CASSLSQETQYF. DNA for the CDR3: TGCGCCAGCAGCTTGTCCCAAGAGACCCAGTACTTC.